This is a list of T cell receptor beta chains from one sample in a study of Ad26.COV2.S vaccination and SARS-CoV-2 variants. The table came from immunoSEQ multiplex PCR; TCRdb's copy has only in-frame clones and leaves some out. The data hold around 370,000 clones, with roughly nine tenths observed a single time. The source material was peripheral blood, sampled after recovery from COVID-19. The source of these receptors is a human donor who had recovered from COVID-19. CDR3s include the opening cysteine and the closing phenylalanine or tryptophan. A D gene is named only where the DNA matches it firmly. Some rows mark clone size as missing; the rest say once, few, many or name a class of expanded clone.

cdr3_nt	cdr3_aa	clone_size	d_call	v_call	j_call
TGTGCCAGCAGTTTTTTAGCGGGGGGTTCAGATACGCAGTATTTT	CASSFLAGGSDTQYF	NA	TRBD2	TRBV27	TRBJ2-3
TGTGCCAGCAGTGAAGCCGAGAACAATGAGCAGTTCTTC	CASSEAENNEQFF	few	NA	TRBV6-1	TRBJ2-1
TGTGCTAGTGCCGGTCCGGTACAGGCTGAAGCTTTCTTT	CASAGPVQAEAFF	NA	NA	TRBV12-5	TRBJ1-1
TGTGCCAGCAGTGTAGGGGGGAGGGATGGCTACACCTTC	CASSVGGRDGYTF	NA	NA	TRBV2	TRBJ1-2
TGTGCCAGCAGCCCCTCCAGCGCATATAATTCACCCCTCCACTTT	CASSPSSAYNSPLHF	NA	NA	TRBV9	TRBJ1-6
TGCGCCAGCAGCCCCCAACCCGACAGCCCAGCTTTCTTT	CASSPQPDSPAFF	NA	NA	TRBV4-1	TRBJ1-1
TGTGCCAGCAGTTTTCAGGGCTTCAATCAGCCCCAGCATTTT	CASSFQGFNQPQHF	NA	NA	TRBV6-2/TRBV6-3	TRBJ1-5
TGTGCCAGCAGCCCTCCCGACAGGTTGAACACTGAAGCTTTCTTT	CASSPPDRLNTEAFF	NA	NA	TRBV7-9	TRBJ1-1
TGTGCCAGCAGACGGACAGCGAACACTGAAGCTTTCTTT	CASRRTANTEAFF	NA	NA	TRBV6-5	TRBJ1-1
TGTGCCAGCAGCTTTTCACCCGCAGGGGGCAATGGAAACACCATATATTTT	CASSFSPAGGNGNTIYF	NA	TRBD1	TRBV7-2	TRBJ1-3
TGTGCCAGCAGCCAGGGGGACAGGGGAAATGAAAAACTGTTTTTT	CASSQGDRGNEKLFF	NA	TRBD1	TRBV5-5	TRBJ1-4
TGCGCCAGCAGCTTGGCGCACGGGGGCGCATCTAATGAAAAACTGTTTTTT	CASSLAHGGASNEKLFF	NA	NA	TRBV5-1	TRBJ1-4
TGTGCCAGCAGCTTGGAGGGGGTTTTAGGAAACACCATATATTTT	CASSLEGVLGNTIYF	NA	NA	TRBV5-4	TRBJ1-3
TGTGCCAGCAGTTCGGGGAGGGAGGGCTATGGCTACACCTTC	CASSSGREGYGYTF	NA	NA	TRBV27	TRBJ1-2
TGTGCCAGCACCATCCCAGGGGGCACAGATACGCAGTATTTT	CASTIPGGTDTQYF	NA	NA	TRBV5-4	TRBJ2-3
TGTGCCAGCAGCGCGGGGGCTGAAGTACCACAAGAGACCCAGTACTTC	CASSAGAEVPQETQYF	NA	NA	TRBV9	TRBJ2-5
TGTGCCAGTAGTTTAAGGAGACAGCTTAACACCGGGGAGCTGTTTTTT	CASSLRRQLNTGELFF	NA	NA	TRBV19	TRBJ2-2
TGTGCCAGCAGCTGGGGACCAGCCTACGAGCAGTACTTC	CASSWGPAYEQYF	NA	NA	TRBV7-9	TRBJ2-7
TGTGCCAGCAGCTTGGCCGGGATCCCTAACTATGGCTACACCTTC	CASSLAGIPNYGYTF	NA	NA	TRBV5-8	TRBJ1-2
TGTGCCAGCAGTTCGACTCCCGGGGGGGGGTATGGCTACACCTTC	CASSSTPGGGYGYTF	once	NA	TRBV27	TRBJ1-2
TGTGCCAGCAACTTAGGCAGGGGGGAAAAACTGTTTTTT	CASNLGRGEKLFF	NA	TRBD1	TRBV11-2	TRBJ1-4
TGTGCCAGCAGCTTAGCTGGACAGGGGAATTCACCCCTCCACTTT	CASSLAGQGNSPLHF	NA	TRBD1	TRBV7-9	TRBJ1-6
TGTGCCAGCAACTACCGGACGGACGGTGAGCAGTTCTTC	CASNYRTDGEQFF	once	NA	TRBV9	TRBJ2-1
TGTGCCAGTAGTATGCACGGGACAGTGCAAGAGACCCAGTACTTC	CASSMHGTVQETQYF	NA	TRBD1	TRBV19	TRBJ2-5
TGTGCCAGCGGAGATCAGCCCCAGCATTTT	CASGDQPQHF	NA	NA	TRBV9	TRBJ1-5
TGTGCCAGCAGTTACAACCACGACCAATATTTC	CASSYNHDQYF	NA	NA	TRBV12-3/TRBV12-4	TRBJ2-7
TGTGCCAGCAGCTACTACAAGGAGGACGATGAGCAGTTCTTC	CASSYYKEDDEQFF	NA	NA	TRBV6-5	TRBJ2-1
TGTGCCAGCAGCCGGGCGGGGGACATATCACCCCTCCACTTT	CASSRAGDISPLHF	NA	NA	TRBV3-1/TRBV3-2	TRBJ1-6
TGCAGCGTAGCTTTGAGGGCCGGACGGACCGGGGAGCTGTTTTTT	CSVALRAGRTGELFF	NA	NA	TRBV29-1	TRBJ2-2
TGCGCCAGCAGCCAAAATTCGGGCGGGACGGCAGTAAATCAGCCCCAGCATTTT	CASSQNSGGTAVNQPQHF	once	NA	TRBV4-1	TRBJ1-5
TGTGCCAGCAGTGAAGCAGGACCCGAAGCTTTCTTT	CASSEAGPEAFF	NA	NA	TRBV2	TRBJ1-1
TGTGCCAGCAGGGGTAGCAACACTGAAGCTTTCTTT	CASRGSNTEAFF	NA	NA	TRBV25-1	TRBJ1-1
NA	CASSKNFGTGSTDTQYF	NA	NA	TRBV21-1	TRBJ2-3
TGTGCCAGCAGTTACTACGGGAGGCGCTCCTACAATGAGCAGTTCTTC	CASSYYGRRSYNEQFF	NA	TRBD2	TRBV6-5	TRBJ2-1
TGTGCCAGCAGTTACAATCCGACAGGCTCCTACGAGCAGTACTTC	CASSYNPTGSYEQYF	NA	NA	TRBV6-2/TRBV6-3	TRBJ2-7
TGCGCCAGCAGCGGGACAGGGGGAGCCTACGAGCAGTACTTC	CASSGTGGAYEQYF	NA	TRBD1	TRBV10-2	TRBJ2-7
TGCAGCGTTGTAACAGGGGGAGATGGCTACACCTTC	CSVVTGGDGYTF	NA	TRBD1	TRBV29-1	TRBJ1-2
TGTGCCAGCAGCCAGGTCATCGGGAGCAATCAGCCCCAGCATTTT	CASSQVIGSNQPQHF	NA	NA	TRBV6-5	TRBJ1-5
TGTGCCAGCAGTGGAAGGGACGGTGACGAAAAACTGTTTTTT	CASSGRDGDEKLFF	NA	NA	TRBV13	TRBJ1-4
TGTGCCAGCAGTATACAGGGCGATGAGCAGTTCTTC	CASSIQGDEQFF	NA	NA	TRBV27	TRBJ2-1
TGTGCCAGCAGCAAGGGGGTGAACACTGAAGCTTTCTTT	CASSKGVNTEAFF	NA	NA	TRBV7-9	TRBJ1-1
TGCAGTGCCAGTTTAGCGGTGGGGGAGACCCAGTACTTC	CSASLAVGETQYF	NA	NA	TRBV20-1	TRBJ2-5
TGTGCCAGCAGCTTCCTAGGGACCGGGGTACTCAATCAGCCCCAGCATTTT	CASSFLGTGVLNQPQHF	few	NA	TRBV7-8	TRBJ1-5
TGTGCCACCAGCAGAGATCCAGGGCGAACTGAAGCTTTCTTT	CATSRDPGRTEAFF	NA	NA	TRBV15	TRBJ1-1
TGCGCCAGCAGCGCGCGGTCGGGGGAGAGGTACCAAGAGACCCAGTACTTC	CASSARSGERYQETQYF	once	NA	TRBV5-1	TRBJ2-5
TGCGCCAGCAGCCAGCTTGCGGGACAGGGGGCGAGAGGCTACACCTTC	CASSQLAGQGARGYTF	NA	TRBD1	TRBV4-3	TRBJ1-2
TGTGCCAGCAGCGAACAGGGGGCGCGTGGCTACACCTTC	CASSEQGARGYTF	NA	TRBD1	TRBV9	TRBJ1-2
TGCGCCAGCAGCTTACGACAGGGGGCTAAATCCTACGAGCAGTACTTC	CASSLRQGAKSYEQYF	NA	TRBD1	TRBV5-1	TRBJ2-7
TGTGCCAGCAGACGAGGACAGGGTTCAGCTAACTATGGCTACACCTTC	CASRRGQGSANYGYTF	NA	TRBD1	TRBV5-4	TRBJ1-2
TGTGCCAGTAGTATCCAACTGACACGGTTAGCGCCCCAGCATTTT	CASSIQLTRLAPQHF	NA	NA	TRBV19	TRBJ1-5
TGCGCCAGCAGGAGGGGGGATACGTACTCCTACAATGAGCAGTTCTTC	CASRRGDTYSYNEQFF	NA	NA	TRBV5-1	TRBJ2-1
TGTGCCAGCAGAGATACTAGTCTCTTCTACAATGAGCAGTTCTTC	CASRDTSLFYNEQFF	NA	NA	TRBV2	TRBJ2-1
TGCGCCAGCAGCTTGGGTTTTGGTGACACTGAAGCTTTCTTT	CASSLGFGDTEAFF	NA	NA	TRBV5-1	TRBJ1-1
TGCGCCAGCAGTGCAGACCTGAACACTGAAGCTTTCTTT	CASSADLNTEAFF	few	NA	TRBV10-1	TRBJ1-1
TGTGCCGGCAGGATACAGGGGGCTGGAAACACCATATATTTT	CAGRIQGAGNTIYF	NA	TRBD1	TRBV7-9	TRBJ1-3
TGTGCCAGCAGCTTGGTCGGGGCCCTGAGCTCCTATAATTCACCCCTCCACTTT	CASSLVGALSSYNSPLHF	NA	NA	TRBV5-5	TRBJ1-6
TGTGCCAGCAGCTTATCGGGGGCGGGTCAGCCCCAGCATTTT	CASSLSGAGQPQHF	once	NA	TRBV11-2	TRBJ1-5
TGTGCCAGCAGTCTAGGACAGAACACTGAAGCTTTCTTT	CASSLGQNTEAFF	few	NA	TRBV6-6	TRBJ1-1
TGTGCCAGCAGGGCCCTTGACAGGGTGCAGGGCGAGCAGTACTTC	CASRALDRVQGEQYF	NA	TRBD1	TRBV6-5	TRBJ2-7
TGTGCCAGCAGCCAAGTAGTAGGTTCCTACGAGCAGTACTTC	CASSQVVGSYEQYF	NA	NA	TRBV3-1/TRBV3-2	TRBJ2-7